One and the same sample provided the 18 T cell receptor beta chains below, sequenced in a study of control samples from healthy donors and cancer patients (dated by TCRdb to 2019 to 2021). Libraries were prepared through the immunoSEQ multiplex PCR assay. Drawn from immuneACCESS, this table holds only the in-frame rearrangements with V and J called that TCRdb kept. Clones are partly lost; checked studies trace under half to an unresolved V gene and leave the rest unexplained. Present in this sample are some 210,000 clones, about 90% of which were seen just once. The leading ten clones occupy 1.5% to 2% of the sample. What was sequenced was blood. Receptors originate from a man aged 25 to 40 in good health.

The chain is built from TRBV5-1 and TRBJ1-1; tentative D call: TRBD1 (6 bases). CDR3 length equals 15 residues. Germline V lookup: CDR1 SGHRS, CDR2 YFSETQ. Trimming left V 0 bases short and J 5 bases short, with 14 bases between. The CDR3 nucleotides read TGCGCCAGCAGCTTGGAAGGGGGATCGAGAACTGAAGCTTTCTTT. It translates to CASSLEGGSRTEAFF.

The chain joins TRBV4-1 to TRBJ2-2; D is perhaps TRBD1 (6 bases). CDR3 length equals 16 residues. Per germline, CDR1 MGHRA and CDR2 YSYEKL. V shed 0 bases and J shed 6 bases, with 14 bases lying between them. DNA for the CDR3: TGCGCCAGCAGCCAAGATCCCGCAGGGGTTGCCGGGGAGCTGTTTTTT. Amino acid sequence: CASSQDPAGVAGELFF.

The sample holds a few counts of this clone. The V call is TRBV5-1, the J call TRBJ2-3, with a tentative D call TRBD1 (5 bases). Trimming removed 0 bases from V and 7 bases from J, with 9 bases in between. The germline V gene encodes CDR1 SGHRS and CDR2 YFSETQ. CDR3 size: 13 residues. Written as DNA, the CDR3 is TGCGCCAGCAGCTTGGGGGGCGGATATACGCAGTATTTT. It codes for CASSLGGGYTQYF.

The chain combines TRBV15 with TRBJ1-1; D remains unclear. The CDR3 is 15 amino acids. Germline V gene lookup returns CDR1 LNHNV and CDR2 YYDKDF (reference sequence). V was clipped by 3 bases and J by 1 base, with 12 bases between them. The CDR3 sequence is CATSRERVQNTEAFF. The CDR3 coding sequence is TGTGCCACCAGCAGGGAAAGGGTCCAGAACACTGAAGCTTTCTTT.

The V and J genes are TRBV7-8 and TRBJ2-7; the match to TRBD1 covers 9 bases. The germline V gene has CDR1 SGHVS and CDR2 FQNEAQ. J lost 3 bases, V lost 4 bases, and 16 bases had no gene match. This CDR3 region has 18 residues. The CDR3: CASSSQSRDRAGLYEQYF. CDR3 DNA sequence: TGTGCCAGCAGCTCCCAGTCCCGGGACAGGGCTGGACTCTACGAGCAGTACTTC.

The J gene is TRBJ1-2, the V gene TRBV2; tentative D call: TRBD1 (6 bases). The CDR3 runs to 14 residues. Trimming removed 5 bases at V and 4 bases at J, with 14 bases between. Germline V gives CDR1 SNHLY, CDR2 FYNNEI. DNA for the CDR3: TGTGCCAGCAGTAAGACCGGGACACCCTATGGCTACACCTTC. This gives the protein CASSKTGTPYGYTF. Using reference TRBV2 and TRBJ1-2 for the parts outside the CDR3, the full variable domain is EPEVTQTPSHQVTQMGQEVILRCVPISNHLYFYWYRQILGQKVEFLVSFYNNEISEKSEIFDDQFSVERPDGSNFTLKIRSTKLEDSAMYFCASSKTGTPYGYTFGSGTRLTVV.

The chain links TRBV28 to TRBJ1-3; D gene unclear. The V end was cut by 4 bases, the J end by 3 bases, with 7 bases between. This CDR3 has 13 residues. Germline V gives CDR1 MDHEN, CDR2 SYDVKM. Here the CDR3 reads CASSSGFGNTIYF. CDR3 in DNA: TGTGCCAGCAGTTCTGGTTTTGGAAACACCATATATTTT.

This clone came up once. The rearrangement uses TRBV12-1 and TRBJ1-5; whether TRBD1, the table's D call, matches the DNA was not checked. TRBV12-1 is labeled a pseudogene. The length of the CDR3 is 18 residues. CDR3 DNA sequence: TGTGCCAGCAGCTTTGGGGCAGGGGTAACCTATAGCAATCAGCCCCAGCATTTT. Protein sequence: CASSFGAGVTYSNQPQHF.

The J gene is TRBJ1-3, the V gene TRBV10-2; D not certain. Trimming pared 0 bases from V and 4 bases from J, leaving 4 bases between. Germline V lookup: CDR1 WSHSY, CDR2 SAAADI. This CDR3 contains 13 residues. This CDR3 reads CASSESQGNTIYF. CDR3 sequence (DNA): TGCGCCAGCAGTGAGTCACAGGGAAACACCATATATTTT.

The rearrangement joins TRBV27 to TRBJ1-1; 8 nucleotides agree with TRBD1. Germline V CDR1 and CDR2: MNHEY, SMNVEV (reference sequence). V shed 2 bases and J 4 bases; nucleotides not matched to a gene: 6. CDR3 length: 15 amino acids. The DNA for the CDR3 is TGTGCCAGCAGTTTAGTCCCAGGGGGCGTCACTGAAGCTTTCTTT. This translates into CASSLVPGGVTEAFF.

The CDR3 DNA is TGTGCCAGCAGGCTCACATCCAGCGGCACAGATACGCAGTATTTT. This sequence encodes CASRLTSSGTDTQYF. The V gene is TRBV6-5, the J gene TRBJ2-3, with D uncertain. In germline, CDR1 is MNHEY, CDR2 SVGAGI. With 6 bases removed from V and 1 base from J, the gap between germline ends came to 14 bases. CDR3 length: 15 amino acids.

CDR3 nucleotides: TGTGCCAGCTCACCGTTTAGACAGGGGGCTATGGCGGACACTGAAGCTTTCTTT. This translates into CASSPFRQGAMADTEAFF. The chain employs TRBV18 and TRBJ1-1; 10 bases align to TRBD1. The CDR3 is 18 residues long. The germline V gene has CDR1 KGHSH and CDR2 LQKENI. The ends lost 3 bases at V and 3 bases at J; junction bases unmatched: 13. The complete variable domain, with remaining parts taken from reference TRBV18 and TRBJ1-1, reads NAGVMQNPRHLVRRRGQEARLRCSPMKGHSHVYWYRQLPEEGLKFMVYLQKENIIDESGMPKERFSAEFPKEGPSILRIQQVVRGDSAAYFCASSPFRQGAMADTEAFFGQGTRLTVV.

This rearrangement joins TRBV5-1 to TRBJ2-3; 9 bases agree with TRBD2. Germline assignment: CDR1 SGHRS and CDR2 YFSETQ. This CDR3 region has 15 residues. V shed 0 bases and J 6 bases; nucleotides not matched to a gene: 5. The DNA of the CDR3 is TGCGCCAGCAGCTTGGCCCTAGCGGGGTCGGATACGCAGTATTTT. Translating it yields CASSLALAGSDTQYF.

This clone was detected a few times. This sequence joins TRBV7-6 and TRBJ1-6; D unclear. Trimming removed 0 bases at V and 6 bases at J, with 9 bases between. This CDR3 region has 15 residues. Germline CDR1 reads SGHVS; CDR2 reads FNYEAQ. The chain's CDR3 is CASSLALDPNSPLHF. CDR3 coding DNA: TGTGCCAGCAGCTTAGCGCTCGATCCTAATTCACCCCTCCACTTT.

The J gene is TRBJ2-1, the V gene TRBV3-1 (or the pseudogene TRBV3-2); 10 bases align to TRBD2. The germline CDR1 and CDR2 sequences are LGHDT and YNNKEL (reference sequence). This CDR3 has 16 amino acids. Trimming at V came to 4 bases and at J to 8 bases, leaving 11 bases not matched to a gene. This CDR3 reads CASSPSFSGGNDEQFF. The CDR3 bases are TGTGCCAGCAGCCCCTCGTTTAGCGGGGGGAATGATGAGCAGTTCTTC.

This CDR3 reads CAWSPGASYEQYF. CDR3 nucleotide sequence: TGTGCCTGGAGTCCAGGGGCCTCCTACGAGCAGTACTTC. The rearrangement uses TRBV30 and TRBJ2-7, with a tentative D call TRBD1 (6 bases). V gave up 2 bases and J gave up 0 bases, with 8 bases separating them. CDR1 is GTSNPN, CDR2 SVGIG, per germline (reference sequence). CDR3 length equals 13 residues.

The gene calls are TRBV12-3 or TRBV12-4 and TRBJ2-1, with D hard to call. CDR3 length equals 10 residues. V dropped 6 bases and J dropped 8 bases, with 5 bases sitting between them. CDR3 in amino acids: CASSLHEQFF. The CDR3, as DNA: TGTGCCAGCAGCCTCCATGAGCAGTTCTTC.

This clone has a single count. The rearrangement links TRBV6-6 to TRBJ2-3, with 7 bases that match TRBD1. This CDR3 contains 15 residues. V dropped 6 bases and J dropped 2; count of bases not matched to a gene: 8. Germline V gene data show CDR1 as MNHNY and CDR2 as SVGAGI (reference sequence). Here the CDR3 DNA reads TGTGCCAGCAGCTCCGGGACAGCTTTCACAGATACGCAGTATTTT. Encoded protein: CASSSGTAFTDTQYF.